The 26 T cell receptor beta chains below all came from one sample that was sequenced in a study of blood T cells in healthy people across ages. PCR was performed a second time for about 7 to 12 cycles using a sample-barcoded 5' primer and a J-beta primer mix. TCRdb passed the 5' RACE reads through MiXCR, listing each CDR3 protein once. The table lists roughly 800,000 distinct CDR3 sequences, under 40% of them singletons. Sequences were obtained from blood. These receptors were collected from a man younger than 35 in good health.

The J gene is TRBJ2-7, the V gene TRBV7-9; D not resolved. The better agreement between TRBJ2-5 and the DNA end casts doubt on the J call. The germline CDR1 and CDR2 sequences are SEHNR and FQNEAQ (reference sequence). This CDR3 contains 14 residues. CDR3 residues: CASIPTINSGTQYF. The CDR3 DNA is TGTGCCAGCATCCCTACAATCAATTCTGGGACCCAGTACTTC.

The J gene is TRBJ1-4, the V gene TRBV4-3, with 7 positions matching TRBD1. The CDR3 loop spans 15 amino acids. Germline lookup yields CDR1 LGHNA and CDR2 YSLEER. V shed 7 bases and J 4 bases; nucleotides not matched to a gene: 9. CDR3 loop: CASNPGQANNEKLFF. CDR3 sequence (DNA): TGCGCCAGCAACCCCGGACAGGCCAATAATGAAAAACTGTTTTTT.

The chain recombines TRBV14 with TRBJ2-5, with 11 nucleotides matching TRBD1. The V gene end was trimmed by 4 bases and the J gene end by 11 bases; junction bases not matched to a gene: 12. Germline lookup yields CDR1 SGHDN and CDR2 FVKESK. The CDR3 totals 15 residues. The CDR3 here is CASSLRTGGLSEQYF. As DNA, the CDR3 is TGTGCCAGCAGCCTTCGGACAGGGGGCCTTAGTGAGCAGTACTTC. Filled out from reference TRBV14 and TRBJ2-5, the complete variable domain reads EAGVTQFPSHSVIEKGQTVTLRCDPISGHDNLYWYRRVMGKEIKFLLHFVKESKQDESGMPNNRFLAERTGGTYSTLKVQPAELEDSGVYFCASSLRTGGLSEQYFGPGTRLLVL.

As to this clonotype: It may be a read error: a sequence one base away is much more abundant. This rearrangement joins TRBV6-4 to TRBJ2-7; perhaps TRBD2 as D (5 bases). Germline-derived CDR1 and CDR2 are MRHNA and SNTAGT. The CDR3 spans 13 residues. The CDR3 bases are TGTGCCAGCAGTGACTCTAGCGACAATGAGCGGTACTTC. This codes for CASSDSSDNERYF.

The rearrangement uses TRBV6-2 or TRBV6-3 and TRBJ1-2; 7 nucleotides agree with TRBD1. With 7 bases clipped from V and 4 bases from J, the junction kept 9 bases outside the gene matches. The germline V gene encodes CDR1 MNHEY and CDR2 SVGEGT. The CDR3 has 14 residues. Here the CDR3 reads CASTATGTLYGYTF. CDR3 DNA: TGTGCCAGCACCGCGACAGGGACCCTCTATGGCTACACCTTC.

This chain uses TRBV9 with TRBJ2-1; D perhaps matches TRBD1 (6 bases). Looked up from germline, CDR1 is SGDLS and CDR2 is YYNGEE. The V end lost 0 bases, the J end lost 4 bases, and 11 bases lay between the germline ends. This CDR3 comprises 15 residues. Here the CDR3 DNA reads TGTGCCAGCAGCGTAGCGGACAGCCTTTACAATGAGCAGTTCTTC. As protein: CASSVADSLYNEQFF.

This CDR3 is CASSPLTGREQYF. CDR3 DNA sequence: TGTGCCAGCAGTCCTCTGACAGGCCGAGAGCAGTATTTT. The V gene is TRBV12-3 or TRBV12-4, the J gene TRBJ2-3; D is possibly TRBD1 (6 bases). Deletions cut 5 bases from V and 11 bases from J, with 17 bases between. This CDR3 is built from 13 residues.

This clonotype has a handful of counts. The rearrangement links TRBV20-1 to TRBJ1-1; D possibly corresponds to TRBD1 (5 bases). CDR1 is DFQATT, CDR2 SNEGSKA, per germline (reference sequence). This CDR3 has 16 residues. Trimming stripped 0 bases from V and 2 bases from J, with 16 bases between. The CDR3 DNA reads TGCAGTGCTAGAGATGGAGACGCGGGGGGTAACACTGAAGCTTTCTTT. It is translated as CSARDGDAGGNTEAFF.

A single count supports this clonotype. Given a much more abundant clone one base away, this may be a read error. The rearrangement uses TRBV6-1 and TRBJ2-7; D may be TRBD1 (6 bases). The assigned J gene may be wrong: the sequence end matches TRBJ2-5 better. Germline values: CDR1 MNHNS, CDR2 SASEGT. The CDR3 has 15 amino acids. The chain's CDR3 is CASSEEGDNQETQYF. In DNA form, the CDR3 reads TGTGCCAGCAGTGAAGAGGGGGACAACCAAGAGACCCAGTACTTC.

The V gene is TRBV7-2, the J gene TRBJ2-5; D gene ambiguous. The CDR3 loop spans 14 amino acids. Germline V gene sequence: CDR1 SGHTA, CDR2 FQGNSA. The V end was cut by 3 bases, the J end by 13 bases, with 21 bases between. In DNA form, the CDR3 reads TGTGCCAGCAGCTTTAACGGAGAGGCTCTCGCTAGGTACTTC. Translated, it gives CASSFNGEALARYF.

This clonotype was seen only a few times. The V call is TRBV29-1, the J call TRBJ2-5; 12 nucleotides match TRBD1. Germline loops: CDR1 SQVTM, CDR2 ANQGSEA. The CDR3 runs 15 residues. With 1 base clipped from V and 5 bases from J, the junction kept 5 bases outside the gene matches. In nucleotides, the CDR3 is TGCAGCGTTGAAGCCAGGGACAGGGGGCCGGAGACCCAGTACTTC. It yields the protein CSVEARDRGPETQYF. The full variable domain, with the rest looked up from reference TRBV29-1 and TRBJ2-5, is SAVISQKPSRDICQRGTSLTIQCQVDSQVTMMFWYRQQPGQSLTLIATANQGSEATYESGFVIDKFPISRPNLTFSTLTVSNMSPEDSSIYLCSVEARDRGPETQYFGPGTRLLVL.

This clonotype has a single count. The gene calls are TRBV29-1 and TRBJ2-3; either TRBD1 or TRBD2 may supply D (5 bases each). The CDR3 is 16 amino acids. Trimming left V 4 bases short and J 0 bases short, with 17 bases between. Looked up from germline, CDR1 is SQVTM and CDR2 is ANQGSEA. CDR3 bases: TGCAGCGTTGTCCGCTCCGGGGCCACTAGCACAGATACGCAGTATTTT. Protein: CSVVRSGATSTDTQYF.

Only a few counts were recorded for this clonotype. The chain links TRBV12-3 or TRBV12-4 to TRBJ1-4; D might be TRBD1 (5 bases). CDR3 length: 14 residues. Trimming took off 7 bases at V and 4 bases at J, with 13 bases between the two ends. The CDR3 sequence: CASTLGQINEKLFF. The CDR3 DNA reads TGTGCCAGCACCTTGGGGCAGATTAATGAAAAACTGTTTTTT.

In this sample, this clonotype turned up once. A much more abundant neighbour one base away suggests this may be a read error. The J gene is TRBJ2-7, the V gene TRBV10-3; D is uncertain. Germline V lookup: CDR1 ENHRY, CDR2 SYGVKD. Trimming took 3 bases from V and 7 from J, leaving 22 bases between them. The CDR3 totals 16 residues. The CDR3, as DNA: TGTGCCATCAGTGAAGGTATGGCAGGCTCCTACAATGAGCAGTACTTC. Amino acid sequence: CAISEGMAGSYNEQYF.

The chain is built from TRBV5-1 and TRBJ1-2; D ambiguous. The CDR3 sequence is 14 residues long. The ends were cut back, 0 bases at V and 4 bases at J, with 10 bases in the middle. Germline CDR1 reads SGHRS; CDR2 reads YFSETQ. CDR3 region: CASSLEGRSYGYTF. The CDR3 DNA sequence: TGCGCCAGCAGCTTGGAAGGTCGGTCCTATGGCTACACCTTC. Supplemented by reference TRBV5-1 and TRBJ1-2, the full variable domain reads KAGVTQTPRYLIKTRGQQVTLSCSPISGHRSVSWYQQTPGQGLQFLFEYFSETQRNKGNFPGRFSGRQFSNSRSEMNVSTLELGDSALYLCASSLEGRSYGYTFGSGTRLTVV.

The CDR3 sequence: CASSYGRADTEAFF. DNA of the CDR3: TGTGCCAGCAGTTACGGTAGGGCTGACACTGAAGCTTTCTTT. The J gene is TRBJ1-1, the V gene TRBV6-5; D unclear. Trimming pared 2 bases from V and 3 bases from J, leaving 10 bases between. Germline V gene lookup returns CDR1 MNHEY and CDR2 SVGAGI. The CDR3 consists of 14 residues.

CDR3 in amino acids: CASGPQWAQETQYF. In DNA, the CDR3 is TGTGCCAGCGGTCCTCAGTGGGCTCAAGAGACCCAGTACTTC. The rearrangement uses TRBV7-9 and TRBJ2-5; the D is unclear. The germline V and J ends were trimmed by 8 bases and 2 bases, with 15 bases remaining between them. In germline, CDR1 is SEHNR, CDR2 FQNEAQ (reference sequence). There are 14 residues in the CDR3.

The chain employs TRBV5-1 and TRBJ1-1, with D perhaps TRBD1 (5 bases). CDR1 is SGHRS, CDR2 YFSETQ, per germline. Trimming took off 0 bases at V and 4 bases at J, with 13 bases between the two ends. The CDR3 loop spans 15 amino acids. The CDR3 region has the DNA TGCGCCAGCAGCTTGGCCTCCCGTGGGACCACTGAAGCTTTCTTT. It codes for CASSLASRGTTEAFF.

Worth noting for this clonotype: A much larger clone lies a single base off, so this may be a read error. This sequence joins TRBV20-1 and TRBJ2-1; no firm D call. Trimming left V 5 bases short and J 4 bases short, with 6 bases between. Germline CDR1 reads DFQATT; CDR2 reads SNEGSKA (reference sequence). The CDR3 has 11 residues. CDR3 loop: CSAEQYNEQFF. Written as DNA, the CDR3 is TGCAGTGCTGAACAGTACAATGAGCAGTTCTTC.

This clonotype has ten or more counts. The chain links TRBV4-1 to TRBJ2-7; TRBD1 matches 11 bases. Germline CDR1 MGHRA, CDR2 YSYEKL. This CDR3 contains 15 residues. V trimming: 5 bases; J trimming: 4 bases; junction bases outside the gene matches: 7. The CDR3 region has the DNA TGCGCCAGCAGCGCCGGACAGGGGGCAAATTACGAGCAGTACTTC. Translation: CASSAGQGANYEQYF.

This sequence joins TRBV2 and TRBJ2-1; D is ambiguous. Trimming cost V 11 bases and J 10 bases, with 15 bases left between them. This CDR3 is built from 11 residues. Germline CDR1 reads SNHLY; CDR2 reads FYNNEI. This CDR3 reads CAGVRFDEQFF. For the CDR3, the DNA is TGTGCCGGCGTTCGCTTCGACGAGCAGTTCTTC.

This clonotype was observed a few times. The genes are TRBV14 and TRBJ2-1; TRBD2 agrees at 7 bases. The germline CDR1 and CDR2 sequences are SGHDN and FVKESK. The CDR3 covers 14 residues. Germline trimming cut 4 bases from V and 4 bases from J; bases unmatched to any gene: 4. This CDR3 reads CASSPWEGYNEQFF. In nucleotides, the CDR3 is TGTGCCAGCAGCCCCTGGGAGGGGTACAATGAGCAGTTCTTC.

Only a few counts were recorded for this clonotype. The gene calls are TRBV18 and TRBJ1-1, with TRBD1 identical over 7 bases. CDR3 length equals 15 residues. CDR1 and CDR2 (germline): KGHSH, LQKENI. Unmatched junction bases numbered 5, after V lost 4 bases and J lost 0 bases. The CDR3 sequence is CASSRGQNLNTEAFF. The CDR3, as DNA: TGTGCCAGCTCACGGGGACAGAACTTGAACACTGAAGCTTTCTTT.

This clonotype was detected only once. One end of the junction is discordant with germline, which a read error may explain. The V gene is TRBV4-2, the J gene TRBJ1-5; D is possibly TRBD1 (6 bases). Germline CDR1 reads LGHNA; CDR2 reads YNFKEQ. The length of the CDR3 is 16 residues. The CDR3 protein is CASSQRGIGGNQPRHF. As DNA, the CDR3 is TGTGCCAGCAGCCAGAGGGGGATTGGCGGCAATCAGCCCCGGCATTTT.

This clonotype was seen more than once but under ten times. It may be a read error: a sequence one base away is much more abundant. The gene calls are TRBV25-1 and TRBJ2-3, with 8 positions matching TRBD1. Per germline, CDR1 MGHDK and CDR2 SYGVNS. This CDR3 is built from 15 residues. DNA of the CDR3: TGTGCCGGCAGTGAAGGGGACAGGCAGGCAGATACGCAGTATTTT. It codes for CAGSEGDRQADTQYF.

The table lists this clonotype with a few counts. The chain couples TRBV29-1 to TRBJ1-1; maybe TRBD1 (6 bases). V was clipped by 7 bases and J by 5 bases, with 17 bases between them. The length of the CDR3 is 13 residues. Per germline, CDR1 SQVTM and CDR2 ANQGSEA. The CDR3 is CSGLTGQGTEAFF. CDR3 DNA: TGCAGCGGACTAACAGGGCAGGGAACTGAAGCTTTCTTT.